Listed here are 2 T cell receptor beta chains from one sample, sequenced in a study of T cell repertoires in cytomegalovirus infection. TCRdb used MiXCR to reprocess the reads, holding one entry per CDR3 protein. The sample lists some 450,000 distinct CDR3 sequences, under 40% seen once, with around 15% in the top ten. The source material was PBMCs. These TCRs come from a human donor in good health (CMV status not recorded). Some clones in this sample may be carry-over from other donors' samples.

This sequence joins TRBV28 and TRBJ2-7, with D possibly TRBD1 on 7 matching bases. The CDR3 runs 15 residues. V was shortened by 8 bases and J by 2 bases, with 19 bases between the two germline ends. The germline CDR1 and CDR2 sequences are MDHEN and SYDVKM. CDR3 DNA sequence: TGTGCCAGCCAGGGGGGAGCCCTTCTCCCCTACGAGCAGTACTTC. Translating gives CASQGGALLPYEQYF.

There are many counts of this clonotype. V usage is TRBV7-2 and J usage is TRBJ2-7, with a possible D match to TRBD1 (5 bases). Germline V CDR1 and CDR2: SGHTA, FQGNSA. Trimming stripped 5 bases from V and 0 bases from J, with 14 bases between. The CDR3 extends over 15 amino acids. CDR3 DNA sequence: TGTGCCAGCAGCCTGACGCCAGGGCCCTCCTACGAGCAGTACTTC. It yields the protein CASSLTPGPSYEQYF.